The 16 T cell receptor beta chains below come from one sample, sequenced in a study of T cell repertoires in cytomegalovirus infection. Which antigens these TCRs recognize remains unknown. TCRdb redid the calling of the reads with MiXCR, one entry per CDR3 protein. The sample carries some 900,000 distinct CDR3 sequences, 32% recorded once. Sample: cultured CD8+ T cells from PBMCs, taken from culture after CMV antigen stimulation. All receptors come from a human donor in good health (CMV status not recorded). Some clones in this sample may be carry-over from other donors' samples.

The chain carries TRBV27 and TRBJ1-1; TRBD1 agrees at 7 bases. Losses at the gene ends were 5 bases for V and 4 bases for J; bases not matched to a gene: 7. CDR1 is MNHEY and CDR2 is SMNVEV in the germline V gene (reference sequence). This CDR3 comprises 14 residues. The CDR3 sequence is CASSTAGGITEAFF. DNA of the CDR3: TGTGCCAGCAGTACGGCAGGGGGAATCACTGAAGCTTTCTTT.

This clonotype was counted a few times. The chain combines TRBV6-8 with TRBJ2-3; D could derive from TRBD1 or TRBD2 (5 bases each). This CDR3 comprises 13 residues. Germline V gene data show CDR1 as MNHGY and CDR2 as SAAAGT. V lost 10 bases and J 0 bases, leaving 11 bases between the germline ends. The CDR3 coding sequence is TGTGCCACCGGATGGGACAGCACAGATACGCAGTATTTT. Amino acid sequence: CATGWDSTDTQYF.

Details on this clonotype: A much larger clone differs by one base, so this may be a read error. This chain links TRBV7-8 with TRBJ2-5; no clear D. Germline-derived CDR1 and CDR2 are SGHVS and FQNEAQ. This CDR3 is built from 13 residues. CDR3 nucleotide sequence: TGTGTCAGCAGCCCCCCTTACCAAGAGACCCAGTACTTC. Protein: CVSSPPYQETQYF.

The genes are TRBV7-9 and TRBJ1-3, with D possibly being TRBD1 (5 bases). This CDR3 spans 14 amino acids. Trimming took 5 bases from V and 11 from J, leaving 19 bases between them. The germline V gene has CDR1 SEHNR and CDR2 FQNEAQ (reference sequence). CDR3 protein: CASSPPRDRRSIYF. CDR3 DNA: TGTGCCAGCAGCCCCCCCCGGGACCGTAGGTCCATATATTTT.

This clonotype was seen many times. This chain connects TRBV7-2 to TRBJ2-4, with 7 bases aligning to TRBD2. The CDR3 has 17 residues. CDR1 is SGHTA and CDR2 is FQGNSA in the germline V gene. V shed 1 base and J 4 bases; nucleotides not matched to a gene: 10. This chain's CDR3 is CASSLGGGSGVKNIQYF. For the CDR3, the DNA is TGTGCCAGCAGCTTAGGGGGAGGGTCTGGGGTGAAAAACATTCAGTACTTC.

This clonotype was picked up a small number of times. The CDR3 DNA follows: TGTGCCAGCAGTTTCTTAGTGTCAGGGGAACCCCCCCGTTACGAGCAGTACTTC. It yields the protein CASSFLVSGEPPRYEQYF. V is TRBV12-3 or TRBV12-4 and J is TRBJ2-7, with D perhaps TRBD1 (6 bases). CDR3 length equals 18 residues. The V end was cut by 3 bases, the J end by 4 bases, with 25 bases between.

V is TRBV7-4 and J is TRBJ2-5, with 11 bases aligning to TRBD2. Unmatched junction bases numbered 8, after V lost 5 bases and J lost 3 bases. There are 16 residues in the CDR3. The V gene's germline CDR1 is SGHVT and CDR2 SQSDAQ. The CDR3: CASSPPVLAGEETQYF. CDR3 DNA: TGTGCCAGCAGCCCTCCGGTACTAGCGGGGGAAGAGACCCAGTACTTC.

This clonotype appeared once. A much larger clone sits a single nucleotide away, making a read error possible. This rearrangement joins TRBV7-2 to TRBJ1-6, with 8 bases that match TRBD1. The CDR3 spans 16 residues. Germline V gene data show CDR1 as SGHTA and CDR2 as FQGNSA. In DNA, the CDR3 is TGTGCCAGCAGTCCGACAGGGGAAATTTATATTTCACCCCTCCACTTT. Residues: CASSPTGEIYISPLHF.

This clonotype was seen a handful of times. The chain uses TRBV6-2 or TRBV6-3 and TRBJ2-7, with 11 positions matching TRBD2. CDR3 size: 15 residues. The junction had 5 bases not matched to a gene; V was cut back by 6 bases and J by 1 base. CDR1 and CDR2 from the germline V gene are MNHEY and SVGEGT. The CDR3 protein is CASSKLAGESYEQYV. The CDR3 nucleotides read TGTGCCAGCAGCAAACTAGCGGGGGAGTCCTACGAGCAGTACGTC.

This rearrangement joins TRBV29-1 to TRBJ2-1; no reliable D call. Looked up from germline, CDR1 is SQVTM and CDR2 is ANQGSEA. CDR3 length equals 13 residues. The V gene lost 7 bases and the J gene lost 5 bases, with 15 bases spanning the gap. CDR3 residues: CSADGWVDNEQFF. For the CDR3, the DNA is TGCAGCGCCGACGGGTGGGTAGACAATGAGCAGTTCTTC.

V and J are TRBV5-6 and TRBJ2-5, with D possibly matching TRBD2 (6 bases). V dropped 0 bases and J dropped 0 bases, with 12 bases sitting between them. CDR3 length: 16 residues. The germline gives CDR1 SGHDT, CDR2 YYEEEE. CDR3 DNA sequence: TGTGCCAGCAGCTTGGGGGGCCGGGGGAACCAAGAGACCCAGTACTTC. Its translation is CASSLGGRGNQETQYF.

Worth noting for this clonotype: An end of the junction does not agree with germline; a read error may underlie this. V and J are TRBV24-1 and TRBJ1-6; no clear D. The CDR3 is 18 residues long. Looked up from germline, CDR1 is KGHDR and CDR2 is SFDVKD. The CDR3 is CVTSELDRHAIYNSPLHF. The DNA for the CDR3 is TGTGTCACCAGTGAGCTCGACCGCCATGCGATATATAATTCACCCCTCCACTTT.

This chain's CDR3 is CASSQGQGASTDTQYF. In DNA form, the CDR3 reads TGCGCCAGCAGCCAGGGACAGGGGGCGAGCACAGATACGCAGTATTTT. The chain employs TRBV5-1 and TRBJ2-3, with TRBD1 matching 12 bases. The CDR3 is 16 residues long. Germline V CDR1 and CDR2: SGHRS, YFSETQ. With V trimmed by 4 bases and J by 0 bases, 3 bases remained unmatched. Full variable domain (rest looked up from reference TRBV5-1 and TRBJ2-3): KAGVTQTPRYLIKTRGQQVTLSCSPISGHRSVSWYQQTPGQGLQFLFEYFSETQRNKGNFPGRFSGRQFSNSRSEMNVSTLELGDSALYLCASSQGQGASTDTQYFGPGTRLTVL.

This clonotype was seen a few times. This chain links TRBV7-2 with TRBJ1-4; tentative D call: TRBD1 (5 bases). CDR1 is SGHTA, CDR2 FQGNSA, per germline. V gave up 5 bases and J gave up 7 bases, with 14 bases separating them. The CDR3 has 14 amino acids. Written as DNA, the CDR3 is TGTGCCAGCAGCCCCGCAGGGAGGGGTGAAAAACTGTTTTTT. It is translated as CASSPAGRGEKLFF.

This clonotype showed up just a few times. This chain links TRBV7-9 with TRBJ1-3; D remains ambiguous. CDR3 length equals 16 residues. Germline-derived CDR1 and CDR2 are SEHNR and FQNEAQ (reference sequence). Trimming took 6 bases from V and 4 from J, leaving 19 bases between them. Written as DNA, the CDR3 is TGTGCCAGCAGACCCACTTCTGGAGGAATCGGAAACACCATATATTTT. The encoded protein is CASRPTSGGIGNTIYF.

This clonotype has at least ten counts. The chain carries TRBV6-1 and TRBJ1-6; D may be TRBD1 (6 bases). V lost 10 bases and J 9 bases, leaving 19 bases between the germline ends. Germline V CDR1 and CDR2: MNHNS, SASEGT. The CDR3 has 14 residues. DNA for the CDR3: TGTGCCACCTCGACAGGAGGCTTTACTTCACCCCTCCACTTT. Amino acids: CATSTGGFTSPLHF.